This T cell receptor beta chain appears in the sequencing data of a study of T cell repertoires in cytomegalovirus infection. TCRdb passed the reads through MiXCR, listing each CDR3 protein once. The table includes roughly 81,000 distinct CDR3 sequences, roughly 3.5% detected once. This clonotype has ten or more counts. A read error is possible here, since a much larger clone lies one base away. The TCR comes from a human donor in good health (CMV status not recorded). Some clones in this sample may be carry-over from other donors' samples. Sample: PBMCs.

CDR3 DNA: TGTGCCAGCAGCTCAGAGTTTTTGCCCCTCCACTTT. Translation gives CASSSEFLPLHF. The rearrangement links TRBV7-2 to TRBJ1-6; D not certain. The germline V gene has CDR1 SGHTA and CDR2 FQGNSA. V lost 4 bases and J lost 13, with 11 bases in between. The CDR3 covers 12 residues.